This T cell receptor (beta chain) came from a study of vaccination and CD4 T cells after COVID-19. In the study overall: The post-vaccine samples came a median about 70 days after dose two (range 14 to 241).

This CDR3 has 11 residues. Between the trimmed V and J ends, which lost 4 bases and 5 bases, there was a span of 6 bases. CDR1 SGHRS and CDR2 YFSETQ come from the germline V gene. The treatment: roughly ten-day PBMC culture with coronavirus spike peptide pools or control peptides (ViraFEST assay). Sequence data for DNA of cultured CD4+ T cells were generated by the Oncomine TCR Beta short-read assay. MiXCR was run by TCRdb on the PCR reads, yielding one entry per CDR3 protein. The sample has 13,000 to 15,000 distinct CDR3 sequences; roughly three fifths are singletons. Worth noting for this clonotype: Its antigen is unknown.

The TCR was taken from a human donor who had recovered from COVID-19. Sequencing used CD4+ T cells from blood, cultured in vitro. This chain uses TRBV5-1 with TRBJ2-5; D is uncertain. The CDR3 is CASSVLETQYF. The CDR3 DNA sequence: TGCGCCAGCAGCGTATTGGAGACCCAGTACTTC. The whole variable domain, remainder taken from reference TRBV5-1 and TRBJ2-5, is KAGVTQTPRYLIKTRGQQVTLSCSPISGHRSVSWYQQTPGQGLQFLFEYFSETQRNKGNFPGRFSGRQFSNSRSEMNVSTLELGDSALYLCASSVLETQYFGPGTRLLVL.